This section outlines one T cell receptor delta chain sequence together with its context. No antigen is known for it. The protein TCRdb gives is from a much larger clone and does not agree with this DNA's translation at residue 9, likely a read error; the protein shown here comes from the DNA. This sample was taken from a study of γδ T cells in repeated Plasmodium falciparum infection (TCRdb year 2021). Regarding the study in general: In the natural-infection arm, Malian children exposed to intense seasonal malaria transmission were enrolled and compared against age and gender matched Australian children. In the study, the shaping of the human gammadelta T cell repertoire by repeated Plasmodium falciparum infection was examined using natural infection in Mali and controlled human malaria infection. Roughly 5 malaria-naive U.S. adults underwent four controlled human malaria infections by bites from P. falciparum NF54-infected Anopheles stephensi mosquitoes over approximately 640 days. The gammadelta TCR repertoires from Mali were analysed in two ways: cross-sectionally during periods with no transmission, and longitudinally across episodes of acute febrile malaria. Samples from controlled-infection subjects were taken at baseline, right before selected infections, and 21 days after each infection.

The germline V gene yields GEAIGNYY for CDR1 and EKD for CDR2. V is pruned by 6 bases and J by 0 bases, leaving 14 bases of the junction without a gene match. Including the terminal cysteine and phenylalanine, the CDR3 comprises 17 residues. Here the CDR3 DNA is all that survives: 51 bases in frame from base 1. Vgamma9/Vdelta2+ and Vdelta2-negative gammadelta T cell populations were flow-sorted from peripheral blood mononuclear cells for bulk TCR repertoire analysis. Library creation used multiplex PCR. Reads for this sample came from an Illumina MiSeq. Both TCR gamma (TRG) and TCR delta (TRD) chains were sequenced from each sorted gammadelta T cell sample. The original methods were these. Clonotype tree plots, accumulated frequency of the top 20 clonotypes, diversity index (DI) and D75 metrics were included in the repertoire analyses. TCRdb processed the public reads again with the CATT caller, after which rows with matching DNA were combined. TCRdb, rather than the study authors, made the V and J calls. This sample gives roughly 48,000 delta-chain clones in total; roughly 1.6% of them show up just once. The top ten constitute 8.6% of the sample.

General conclusions and limits of the study: In Vdelta2-negative gammadelta TCR repertoires, which were largely Vdelta1+, repeated controlled infections appeared to drive waves of new clonotype selection. Generalizability was limited because the Malian cohort was drawn from a small rural village of predominantly one ethnic group. Analysis of inter-individual variability in gammadelta T cell responses was limited by the small size of the controlled-infection cohort. Vdelta2-negative gammadelta TCR repertoires from Malian children appeared more clonally expanded, less diverse and less shared than those of Australian children. Across time and infection, the Vgamma9/Vdelta2+ TCR repertoires showed a highly stable polyclonal makeup, with many TCRgamma sequences overlapping between individuals.

Sequencing used gamma-delta T cells from blood. The clonotype was recovered from a pool of human donors (malaria-infected and uninfected, not separated). The V and J genes are TRDV2 and TRDJ1, with 8 bases aligning to TRDD3. The J gene, not given by TCRdb, was assigned here from a germline match of the nucleotide sequence. The base sequence is TGTGCCTGTCTACCGCTGGGGGACAAGGGGTACACCGATAAACTCATCTTT. The translation is CACLPLGDKGYTDKLIF.